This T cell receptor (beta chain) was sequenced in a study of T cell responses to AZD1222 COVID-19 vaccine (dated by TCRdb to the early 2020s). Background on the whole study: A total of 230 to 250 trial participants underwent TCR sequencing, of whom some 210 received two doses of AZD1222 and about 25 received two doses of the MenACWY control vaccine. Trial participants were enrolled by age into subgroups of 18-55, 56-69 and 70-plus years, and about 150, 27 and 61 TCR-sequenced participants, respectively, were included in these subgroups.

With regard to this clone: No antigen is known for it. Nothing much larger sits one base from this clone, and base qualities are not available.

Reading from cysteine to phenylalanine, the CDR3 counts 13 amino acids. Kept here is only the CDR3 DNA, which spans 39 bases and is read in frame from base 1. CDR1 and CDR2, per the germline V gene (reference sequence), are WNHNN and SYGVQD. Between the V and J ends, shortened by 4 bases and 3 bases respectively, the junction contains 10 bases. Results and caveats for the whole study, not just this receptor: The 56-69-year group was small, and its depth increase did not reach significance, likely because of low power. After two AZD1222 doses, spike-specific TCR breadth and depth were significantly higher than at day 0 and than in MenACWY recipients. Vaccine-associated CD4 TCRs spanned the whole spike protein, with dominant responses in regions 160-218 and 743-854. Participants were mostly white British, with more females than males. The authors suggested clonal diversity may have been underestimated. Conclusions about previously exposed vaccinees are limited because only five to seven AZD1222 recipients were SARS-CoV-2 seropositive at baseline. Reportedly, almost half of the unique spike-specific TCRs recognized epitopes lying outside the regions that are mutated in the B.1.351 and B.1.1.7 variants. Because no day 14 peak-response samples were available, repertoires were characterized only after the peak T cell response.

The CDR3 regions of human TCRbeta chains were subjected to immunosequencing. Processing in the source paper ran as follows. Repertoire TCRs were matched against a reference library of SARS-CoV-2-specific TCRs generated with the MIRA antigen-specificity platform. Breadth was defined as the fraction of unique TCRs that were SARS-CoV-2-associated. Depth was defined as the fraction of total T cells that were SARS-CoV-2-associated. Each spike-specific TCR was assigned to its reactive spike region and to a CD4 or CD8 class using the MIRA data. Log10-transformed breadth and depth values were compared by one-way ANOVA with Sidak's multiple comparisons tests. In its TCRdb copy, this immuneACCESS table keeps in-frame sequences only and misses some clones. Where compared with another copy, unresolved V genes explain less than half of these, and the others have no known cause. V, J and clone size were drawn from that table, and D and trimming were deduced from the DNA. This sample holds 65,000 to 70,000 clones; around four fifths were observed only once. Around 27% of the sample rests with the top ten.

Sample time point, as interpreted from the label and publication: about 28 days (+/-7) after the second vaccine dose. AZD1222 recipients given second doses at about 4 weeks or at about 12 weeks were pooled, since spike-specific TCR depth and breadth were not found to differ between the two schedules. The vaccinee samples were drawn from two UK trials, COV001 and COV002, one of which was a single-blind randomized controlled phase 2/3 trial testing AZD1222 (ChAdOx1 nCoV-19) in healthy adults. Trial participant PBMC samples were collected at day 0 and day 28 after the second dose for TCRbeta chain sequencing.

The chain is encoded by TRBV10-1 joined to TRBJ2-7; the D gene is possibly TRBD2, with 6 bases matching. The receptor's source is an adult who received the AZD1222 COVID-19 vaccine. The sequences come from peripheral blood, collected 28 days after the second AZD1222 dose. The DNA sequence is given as TGCGCCAGCAGTGCATCCGGGAGCTACGAGCAGTACTTC. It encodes CASSASGSYEQYF.